This TCR beta chain was recorded in a study of CD8+ T cells in alopecia areata. Turning to the study itself: Those patients who were treated received oral tofacitinib, which was given at 5 to 10 mg twice daily for moderate-to-severe alopecia areata.

A few counts support this clone. The antigen is unknown. Once RNA had been extracted, it was reverse transcribed into cDNA to act as the sequencing template. The assay was immunoSEQ multiplex PCR, and TCRdb's table has in-frame clones only and misses some. The profile shows fewer than 150,000 clones, roughly 58% of them singletons. Regarding treatment: oral pan-JAK inhibitor, 5-10 mg twice daily. Sorted out of PBMCs were CD4+ T cells and CD8+ T cells. General observations from the study: Normal skin's resident alphabeta T cells are sequenced alongside lesional scalp T cells.

The CDR3 covers 14 residues. With 8 bases removed from V and 5 bases from J, the gap between germline ends came to 18 bases. The V gene's germline CDR1 is MNHNY and CDR2 SVGAGI (reference sequence). Sequences were derived from CD8+ T cells sorted from blood, sampled at week 4, from a patient treated with tofacitinib. The chain is built from TRBV6-6 and TRBJ1-1; weak D call: TRBD1 (5 bases). The TCR comes from a human donor with alopecia areata. This CDR3 is CASSRTGLGTEAFF. The CDR3, as DNA: TGTGCCAGCTCTCGAACAGGCTTGGGGACTGAAGCTTTCTTT.